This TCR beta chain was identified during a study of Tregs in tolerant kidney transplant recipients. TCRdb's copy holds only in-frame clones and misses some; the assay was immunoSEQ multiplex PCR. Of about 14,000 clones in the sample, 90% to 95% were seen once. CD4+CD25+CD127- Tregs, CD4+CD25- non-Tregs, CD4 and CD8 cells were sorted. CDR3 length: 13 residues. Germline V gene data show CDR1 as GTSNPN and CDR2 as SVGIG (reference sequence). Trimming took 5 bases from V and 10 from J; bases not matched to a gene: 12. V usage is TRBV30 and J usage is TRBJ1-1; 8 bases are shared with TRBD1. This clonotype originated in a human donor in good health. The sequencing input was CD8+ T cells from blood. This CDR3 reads CAWEPGGPLPAFF. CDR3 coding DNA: TGTGCCTGGGAACCAGGGGGCCCACTCCCAGCTTTCTTT.